The 3 T cell receptor beta chains below all came from one sample that was sequenced in a study of T cell repertoires in cytomegalovirus infection (dated by TCRdb to about 2019). Antigen specificity for these receptors is unknown. In the paper's terms, the treatment or condition label means: in vitro stimulation with specific CMV peptide epitopes to enrich CMV-specific T cells. The sequencing machine was an Illumina HiSeq 1500. TCRdb reran the public reads through fastp at Q25 and MiXCR, keeping productive beta chains. When rows share a CDR3 protein, they turn into one entry using the most common DNA and genes. This sample lists some 920,000 distinct CDR3 sequences; roughly a third were detected once. The ten largest account for about an eighth of the sample. The starting material was cultured CD8+ T cells from PBMCs, obtained from culture after CMV antigen stimulation. The receptors originated from a human donor in good health (CMV status not recorded). Some clones in this sample may be carry-over from other donors' samples.

The chain combines TRBV19 with TRBJ1-6; D possibly corresponds to TRBD1 (5 bases). CDR3 size: 14 residues. V lost 5 bases, J lost 7 bases, and 12 bases lay in between. Looked up from germline, CDR1 is LNHDA and CDR2 is SQIVND (reference sequence). The CDR3 region has the DNA TGTGCCAGTAGTGCGGGACCGGCGAATTCACCCCTCCACTTT. This sequence encodes CASSAGPANSPLHF.

The chain carries TRBV7-4 and TRBJ1-3; a weak D match, TRBD1 (6 bases). The CDR3 is 15 amino acids. In germline, CDR1 is SGHVT, CDR2 SQSDAQ. V was cut by 5 bases and J by 4 bases, with 15 bases left in between. The CDR3 here is CASSPAGGEGNTIYF. Here the CDR3 DNA reads TGTGCCAGCAGCCCCGCGGGGGGCGAAGGAAACACCATATATTTT.

This clonotype was seen only a few times. CDR3 region: CSVVGVASPWSSGNTIYF. For the CDR3, the DNA is TGCAGCGTTGTTGGAGTCGCCTCACCATGGAGCTCTGGAAACACCATATATTTT. The J gene is TRBJ1-3, the V gene TRBV29-1; D is unresolved. V was trimmed by 4 bases and J by 0 bases, leaving 22 bases between them. Germline values: CDR1 SQVTM, CDR2 ANQGSEA. The CDR3 totals 18 residues.